These T cell receptor beta chains were read from a single sample in a study of T cell responses to AZD1222 COVID-19 vaccine. The assay was immunoSEQ multiplex PCR, and TCRdb's table has in-frame clones only and misses some. The table records 130,000 to 150,000 clones, roughly 80% of them present only once. The sample was peripheral blood, taken on day 0 of MenACWY control vaccination. These receptors all stem from an adult in good health. CDR3s leave out the opening cysteine and the closing phenylalanine or tryptophan. Fields, in order: J gene, V gene, CDR3 protein.

>TRBJ1-3|TRBV5-1
ASSSQGSGNTIY
>TRBJ1-4|TRBV2
ASSSGQGREKLF
>TRBJ2-5|TRBV6-5
ASRFGETQY
>TRBJ2-3|TRBV7-9
ASSLSGGHDTQY
>TRBJ1-2|TRBV7-9
ASTQSGQGYGYT
>TRBJ2-7|TRBV3-1/TRBV3-2
ASSPRAKATYEQY
>TRBJ1-5|TRBV20-1
SASSGQNNQPQH
>TRBJ2-6|TRBV6-1
ASSEQFSGANVLT
>TRBJ1-4|TRBV29-1
SAGWAGEKLF
>TRBJ1-6|TRBV20-1
SASQVLSYNSPLH
>TRBJ1-5|TRBV19
ASSQVTGTGEFNQPQH
>TRBJ1-1|TRBV5-4
ASSLDPNTEAF
>TRBJ2-1|TRBV6-2/TRBV6-3
ASSYRLAGNEQF
>TRBJ1-5|TRBV19
ASSIGRADQPQH
>TRBJ2-5|TRBV27
ASSSLQGQETQY
>TRBJ2-5|TRBV5-1
ASSFSGQETQY
>TRBJ1-3|TRBV30
AWSVGGAGNTIY
>TRBJ1-3|TRBV29-1
SVRTEGNTIY
>TRBJ1-1|TRBV9
ASRGQGNTEAF
>TRBJ2-5|TRBV2
ATAEGGLETQY
>TRBJ2-5|TRBV2
ASSRLAGIETQY
>TRBJ1-6|TRBV5-1
ASSLEHYNSPLH
>TRBJ1-6|TRBV5-6
ASSFRDRGSNSPLH
>TRBJ2-5|TRBV6-5
ASSRVGTDQETQY
>TRBJ2-1|TRBV11-2
ASSPGRGNNEQF
>TRBJ1-5|TRBV4-1
ASSQVKGGLTNQPQH
>TRBJ1-1|TRBV7-9
ASSSPVGNTEAF
>TRBJ1-3|TRBV5-4
ASSLGTSGNTIY